Below are 32 T cell receptor beta chains sequenced from a single sample in a study of T cell repertoires in cytomegalovirus infection. These receptors have no known antigen. TCRdb itself ran the reads through MiXCR, one entry per CDR3 protein. This repertoire shows around 500,000 distinct CDR3 sequences, about 44% found once; its top ten account for about 41%. Sequencing was performed on cultured PBMCs, taken from culture after CMV antigen stimulation. These receptors were obtained from a human donor in good health (CMV status not recorded). Some clones in this sample may be carry-over from other donors' samples.

This chain links TRBV19 with TRBJ1-1, with D uncertain. This CDR3 is 13 amino acids long. CDR1 and CDR2 from the germline V gene are LNHDA and SQIVND (reference sequence). V was pared by 3 bases and J by 3 bases, with 8 bases between. CDR3 in DNA: TGTGCCAGTAGTATCTCACGTTACACTGAAGCTTTCTTT. It yields the protein CASSISRYTEAFF.

CDR3: CASRSGFRGGGQPQHF. The DNA for the CDR3 is TGTGCCAGCAGATCTGGGTTCCGGGGGGGAGGGCAGCCCCAGCATTTT. The genes are TRBV28 and TRBJ1-5; a weak D match, TRBD1 (5 bases). Trimming shortened V by 6 bases and J by 7 bases, and 22 bases separated the two germline ends. The CDR3 length is 16 residues. CDR1 and CDR2 (germline): MDHEN, SYDVKM.

In its sample, this clonotype was seen a few times. This chain uses TRBV7-9 with TRBJ2-1, with 7 bases identical to TRBD1. Trimming removed 6 bases from V and 6 bases from J; junction bases left unmatched: 11. The germline gives CDR1 SEHNR, CDR2 FQNEAQ (reference sequence). The CDR3 contains 15 residues. The CDR3 is CASSSTGTPRNEQFF. The CDR3 DNA reads TGTGCCAGCAGTTCGACAGGGACCCCCCGCAATGAGCAGTTCTTC.

This clonotype was counted only a few times. The chain carries TRBV7-2 and TRBJ1-4; unclear D gene. The CDR3 runs 14 residues. Germline values: CDR1 SGHTA, CDR2 FQGNSA. Deletions cut 7 bases from V and 6 bases from J, with 15 bases between. The CDR3 here is CASTRQSGDEKLFF. For the CDR3, the DNA is TGTGCCAGCACCAGACAAAGCGGAGATGAAAAACTGTTTTTT. Looking up the rest from reference TRBV7-2 and TRBJ1-4 gives the full variable domain: GAGVSQSPSNKVTEKGKDVELRCDPISGHTALYWYRQSLGQGLEFLIYFQGNSAPDKSGLPSDRFSAERTGGSVSTLTIQRTQQEDSAVYLCASTRQSGDEKLFFGSGTQLSVL.

V is TRBV7-6 and J is TRBJ1-6, with a tentative D call TRBD1 (6 bases). Trimming cost V 5 bases and J 11 bases, with 22 bases left between them. From germline, CDR1 is SGHVS and CDR2 FNYEAQ. The CDR3 is 16 amino acids. CDR3 amino acids: CASSPEGGSLPPPLHF. The CDR3, as DNA: TGTGCCAGCAGCCCAGAAGGGGGGTCCCTACCTCCACCCCTCCACTTT.

This sequence joins TRBV7-2 and TRBJ2-2; unclear D gene. V was trimmed by 3 bases and J by 3 bases, leaving 8 bases between them. CDR1 and CDR2 from the germline V gene are SGHTA and FQGNSA. There are 14 residues in the CDR3. The CDR3 DNA is TGTGCCAGCAGCTTTCGAAGGGACACCGGGGAGCTGTTTTTT. It is translated as CASSFRRDTGELFF.

The chain recombines TRBV6-6 with TRBJ2-3; possible D gene TRBD1, 5 bases. CDR3 length: 16 residues. The V gene's germline CDR1 is MNHNY and CDR2 SVGAGI (reference sequence). With 6 bases removed from V and 4 bases from J, the gap between germline ends came to 20 bases. The CDR3 protein is CASSPLRGGRPDTQYF. CDR3 nucleotide sequence: TGTGCCAGCAGCCCCCTTAGGGGCGGCCGCCCAGATACGCAGTATTTT.

The chain links TRBV28 to TRBJ1-2; weak D call: TRBD1 (6 bases). Germline V gene lookup returns CDR1 MDHEN and CDR2 SYDVKM. V dropped 6 bases and J dropped 3 bases, with 14 bases sitting between them. This CDR3 is built from 14 residues. The CDR3 loop is CASRPSGGHYGYTF. The CDR3 DNA is TGTGCCAGCAGACCGTCGGGGGGCCACTATGGCTACACCTTC.

CDR3 sequence: CASSSQGWGTYGYTF. In DNA, the CDR3 is TGTGCCAGCAGCTCGCAGGGATGGGGGACCTATGGCTACACCTTC. V is TRBV11-2 and J is TRBJ1-2; a possible D gene is TRBD1 (5 bases). V was trimmed by 4 bases and J by 4 bases, leaving 16 bases between them. Germline V CDR1 and CDR2: SGHAT, FQNNGV. The CDR3 has 15 amino acids.

The chain is built from TRBV24-1 and TRBJ2-1, with TRBD1 identical over 8 bases. The CDR3 extends over 13 amino acids. Germline loops: CDR1 KGHDR, CDR2 SFDVKD. With V trimmed by 10 bases and J by 6 bases, 7 bases remained unmatched. CDR3 nucleotides: TGTGCCACGGCACGGGACAGGCCCAATGAGCAGTTCTTC. This sequence encodes CATARDRPNEQFF.

The V and J genes are TRBV7-2 and TRBJ2-3; TRBD2 matches 11 bases. Trimming at V came to 9 bases and at J to 4 bases, leaving 6 bases not matched to a gene. CDR1 is SGHTA and CDR2 is FQGNSA in the germline V gene. The CDR3 spans 14 residues. The CDR3 DNA is TGTGCCAGAGGCCGTAGCGGGGGGGCAGATACGCAGTATTTT. It encodes CARGRSGGADTQYF.

The chain employs TRBV7-2 and TRBJ2-2; 7 bases fit TRBD2. The CDR3 runs 18 residues. Germline-derived CDR1 and CDR2 are SGHTA and FQGNSA. The V and J ends lost 1 base and 5 bases, in that order; junction bases with no gene match: 13. In DNA form, the CDR3 reads TGTGCCAGCAGCTTAGACGGGTGGGCGGGAGTCGGGACCGGGGAGCTGTTTTTT. Amino acids: CASSLDGWAGVGTGELFF. Drawing the rest from reference TRBV7-2 and TRBJ2-2, the complete variable domain is GAGVSQSPSNKVTEKGKDVELRCDPISGHTALYWYRQSLGQGLEFLIYFQGNSAPDKSGLPSDRFSAERTGGSVSTLTIQRTQQEDSAVYLCASSLDGWAGVGTGELFFGEGSRLTVL.

This chain uses TRBV24-1 with TRBJ1-5; the D gene is possibly TRBD1 (6 bases). V was clipped by 3 bases and J by 4 bases, with 15 bases between them. This CDR3 is 16 amino acids long. Germline V lookup: CDR1 KGHDR, CDR2 SFDVKD. The CDR3 bases are TGTGCCACCAGTGATACAGGCTCCAGGGGTAATCAGCCCCAGCATTTT. It is translated as CATSDTGSRGNQPQHF.

V gene TRBV4-3 combines with J gene TRBJ2-7, with 7 bases lining up with TRBD1. The CDR3 is 17 amino acids. V lost 3 bases and J lost 4; bases outside the gene matches: 15. Germline lookup yields CDR1 LGHNA and CDR2 YSLEER. The CDR3 reads CASSQDGGWDSLYEQYF. CDR3 coding DNA: TGCGCCAGCAGCCAGGACGGCGGGTGGGACAGTTTATACGAGCAGTACTTC.

The rearrangement joins TRBV7-8 to TRBJ1-3, with 9 nucleotides matching TRBD1. The V gene end was trimmed by 3 bases and the J gene end by 3 bases; junction bases not matched to a gene: 9. From germline, CDR1 is SGHVS and CDR2 FQNEAQ. This CDR3 spans 17 amino acids. CDR3 DNA: TGTGCCAGCAGCTTGCACAGGGGGCGTTTATTTGGAAACACCATATATTTT. It translates to CASSLHRGRLFGNTIYF. Looking up the rest from reference TRBV7-8 and TRBJ1-3 gives the full variable domain: GAGVSQSPRYKVAKRGQDVALRCDPISGHVSLFWYQQALGQGPEFLTYFQNEAQLDKSGLPSDRFFAERPEGSVSTLKIQRTQQEDSAVYLCASSLHRGRLFGNTIYFGEGSWLTVV.

The rearrangement links TRBV20-1 to TRBJ1-6; a possible D gene is TRBD1 (6 bases). Trimming removed 4 bases from V and 2 bases from J, with 12 bases in between. The CDR3 contains 15 residues. Germline-derived CDR1 and CDR2 are DFQATT and SNEGSKA (reference sequence). The chain's CDR3 is CSATGVEPYNSPLHF. The CDR3 nucleotides are TGCAGTGCTACAGGGGTAGAGCCCTATAATTCACCCCTCCACTTT.

This clonotype was counted between two and nine times. V usage is TRBV7-2 and J usage is TRBJ1-2; no definite D call. Germline lookup yields CDR1 SGHTA and CDR2 FQGNSA. The V end lost 6 bases, the J end lost 5 bases, and 13 bases lay between the germline ends. CDR3 length: 13 amino acids. The CDR3 loop is CASRLVGPYGYTF. In nucleotides, the CDR3 is TGTGCCAGCAGACTCGTGGGCCCTTATGGCTACACCTTC.

This clonotype appeared many times. The genes are TRBV7-2 and TRBJ2-7; 9 bases agree with TRBD2. Unmatched junction bases numbered 7, after V lost 5 bases and J lost 2 bases. The germline V gene encodes CDR1 SGHTA and CDR2 FQGNSA. There are 15 residues in the CDR3. The CDR3 DNA is TGTGCCAGCAGCCCCCACGGCGGGGGGGCCTACGAGCAGTACTTC. Translation: CASSPHGGGAYEQYF.

This chain uses TRBV7-6 with TRBJ2-2; the D is unclear. V was shortened by 5 bases and J by 6 bases, with 13 bases between the two germline ends. The CDR3 has 14 residues. Germline V CDR1 and CDR2: SGHVS, FNYEAQ. The CDR3 nucleotides are TGTGCCAGCAGCCCCCTCACGCCGTCCGGGGAGCTGTTTTTT. It specifies CASSPLTPSGELFF.

This chain uses TRBV20-1 with TRBJ2-5, with 9 bases identical to TRBD2. The CDR3 sequence is 13 residues long. Germline V gene lookup returns CDR1 DFQATT and CDR2 SNEGSKA (reference sequence). V trimming: 1 base; J trimming: 4 bases; junction bases outside the gene matches: 1. The CDR3, as DNA: TGCAGTGCTAGAGGGACTAGCGCAGAGACCCAGTACTTC. It is translated as CSARGTSAETQYF.

CDR3 bases: TGTGCCAGTATAAGGACGGTGGGGGACTATGGCTACACCTTC. Translation gives CASIRTVGDYGYTF. The chain is built from TRBV19 and TRBJ1-2, with D possibly TRBD1 on 5 matching bases. Germline V gene lookup returns CDR1 LNHDA and CDR2 SQIVND (reference sequence). CDR3 length: 14 amino acids. V shed 7 bases and J shed 3 bases, with 15 bases lying between them.

V and J are TRBV7-2 and TRBJ2-7; 8 nucleotides line up with TRBD2. V was pared by 5 bases and J by 7 bases, with 13 bases of the junction left unmatched. The CDR3 has 15 amino acids. Looked up from germline, CDR1 is SGHTA and CDR2 is FQGNSA. CDR3 amino acids: CASSPGPGRAGEQYF. The DNA for the CDR3 is TGTGCCAGCAGCCCTGGCCCCGGGAGGGCAGGGGAGCAGTACTTC.

The V call is TRBV7-9, the J call TRBJ2-3, with a tentative D call TRBD1 (6 bases). V dropped 2 bases and J dropped 3 bases, with 9 bases sitting between them. The CDR3 is 14 amino acids. Germline lookup yields CDR1 SEHNR and CDR2 FQNEAQ (reference sequence). The CDR3 sequence: CASSLIQGTDTQYF. The DNA for the CDR3 is TGTGCCAGCAGCTTAATTCAGGGGACAGATACGCAGTATTTT.

The chain couples TRBV12-3 or TRBV12-4 to TRBJ1-5; D unresolved. Trimming pared 2 bases from V and 3 bases from J, leaving 11 bases between. CDR3 length: 15 amino acids. The CDR3 is CASSLRHVINQPQHF. The CDR3 nucleotides read TGTGCCAGCAGTTTAAGACACGTTATCAATCAGCCCCAGCATTTT.

For this clonotype: Relative to the germline gene, one junction end is altered; a read error may explain this. V is TRBV2 and J is TRBJ1-1, with D possibly being TRBD1 (5 bases). Germline V CDR1 and CDR2: SNHLY, FYNNEI. This CDR3 contains 12 residues. The CDR3 protein is CASREGATEAFF. The CDR3, as DNA: TGTGCCAGCAGGGAAGGGGCGACTGAAGCTTTCTTT.

The chain combines TRBV6-1 with TRBJ2-7, with D maybe TRBD1 (5 bases). Trimming pared 3 bases from V and 2 bases from J, leaving 23 bases between. Germline CDR1 is MNHNS and CDR2 is SASEGT. The CDR3 is 18 residues long. The CDR3 sequence is CASSDHWGVVGPPYEQYF. The CDR3 DNA sequence: TGTGCCAGCAGTGATCATTGGGGCGTGGTGGGCCCTCCCTACGAGCAGTACTTC.

V usage is TRBV5-1 and J usage is TRBJ1-4, with a possible D match to TRBD1 (6 bases). CDR3 size: 13 residues. CDR1 is SGHRS and CDR2 is YFSETQ in the germline V gene. Trimming shortened V by 1 base and J by 6 bases, and 7 bases separated the two germline ends. The CDR3 reads CASSLRQDEKLFF. Here the CDR3 DNA reads TGCGCCAGCAGCTTGAGACAGGATGAAAAACTGTTTTTT.

This clonotype was seen repeatedly, ten times or more. The chain has TRBV19 and TRBJ1-5; D is undetermined. V lost 4 bases and J 5 bases, leaving 18 bases between the germline ends. CDR3 length equals 16 residues. CDR1 is LNHDA, CDR2 SQIVND, per germline (reference sequence). Written as DNA, the CDR3 is TGTGCCAGTAGTACCCGGGGAGGCTCTCTGGATCAGCCCCAGCATTTT. Residues: CASSTRGGSLDQPQHF.

This chain uses TRBV6-2 or TRBV6-3 with TRBJ2-1; D might be TRBD2 (6 bases). Germline CDR1 and CDR2: MNHEY and SVGEGT. The V end was cut by 4 bases, the J end by 2 bases, with 9 bases between. This CDR3 comprises 14 residues. The CDR3 DNA is TGTGCCAGCAGTTTACCTAGCGCCTACAATGAGCAGTTCTTC. Translating gives CASSLPSAYNEQFF.

The chain links TRBV2 to TRBJ1-3; no clear D. Per germline, CDR1 SNHLY and CDR2 FYNNEI. Trimming took off 6 bases at V and 0 bases at J, with 12 bases between the two ends. The length of the CDR3 is 15 residues. The CDR3 DNA reads TGTGCCAGCAGCCTGCCCTCTCACTCTGGAAACACCATATATTTT. Encoded protein: CASSLPSHSGNTIYF.

This clonotype was observed a few times. This chain links TRBV7-2 with TRBJ2-1, with TRBD2 matching over 9 bases. Germline V CDR1 and CDR2: SGHTA, FQGNSA. CDR3 size: 22 residues. V was clipped by 5 bases and J by 0 bases; unmatched bases: 23. The CDR3 loop reads CASSPRGGGGGARTHSYNEQFF. CDR3 DNA: TGTGCCAGCAGCCCCCGGGGCGGAGGCGGGGGGGCCCGAACCCACTCCTACAATGAGCAGTTCTTC.

This clonotype was recorded a few times. The chain has TRBV7-9 and TRBJ2-7; tentatively, D is TRBD2 (6 bases). CDR1 is SEHNR, CDR2 FQNEAQ, per germline (reference sequence). V lost 5 bases and J 3 bases, leaving 14 bases between the germline ends. The CDR3 length is 14 residues. CDR3 protein: CASSPGTSDYEQYF. The CDR3, as DNA: TGTGCCAGCAGCCCCGGGACTTCGGACTACGAGCAGTACTTC.